This T cell receptor beta chain was recovered during a study of cytomegalovirus exposure and HLA in healthy donors. Germline trimming cut 6 bases from V and 2 bases from J; bases unmatched to any gene: 9. The CDR3 spans 15 residues. CDR1 MNHNS and CDR2 SASEGT come from the germline V gene. As regards this clone: The target antigen is unknown.

The PCR contained 60 Vbeta and 13 Jbeta primers. Clones were read by immunoSEQ multiplex PCR, and TCRdb kept only the in-frame ones, dropping some. The repertoire holds approximately 83,000 clones, 70% to 90% seen once, with around 2% in the top ten. Study conclusions and caveats: As was reported, the classifier diagnosed cytomegalovirus status with high specificity and sensitivity.

Sequences were obtained from PBMCs. J is TRBJ2-7 and V is TRBV6-1, with TRBD1 matching 8 bases. The TCR comes from a man between 18 and 35 years old in good health and CMV-seronegative. The CDR3 protein is CASSNTGGGPYEQYF. The CDR3 bases are TGTGCCAGCAGCAACACAGGGGGTGGGCCCTACGAGCAGTACTTC.